Below, 27 T cell receptor beta chains from the same sample are listed, as sequenced in a study of blood T cell repertoires in COVID-19. Profiling relied on immunoSEQ multiplex PCR, and the TCRdb table lists in-frame clones only, not all of them. The table records about 280,000 clones, approximately 85% of them present only once. The sample comprised peripheral blood. All receptors come from a man younger than 30 with active or convalescent COVID-19.

The chain employs TRBV3-1 (or the pseudogene TRBV3-2) and TRBJ2-7, with D possibly being TRBD2 (6 bases). CDR3 length equals 13 residues. Germline CDR1 and CDR2: LGHDT and YNNKEL (reference sequence). With 3 bases removed from V and 8 bases from J, the gap between germline ends came to 14 bases. The CDR3 sequence: CASSHQPGDKQYF. The DNA of the CDR3 is TGTGCCAGCAGCCATCAACCGGGAGATAAGCAGTACTTC.

This sequence joins TRBV7-2 and TRBJ1-3; no definite D call. V was trimmed by 10 bases and J by 0 bases, leaving 10 bases between them. The CDR3 has 13 amino acids. From germline, CDR1 is SGHTA and CDR2 FQGNSA. The CDR3 sequence is CAIRAGSGNTIYF. CDR3 DNA: TGTGCCATCAGAGCAGGCTCTGGAAACACCATATATTTT.

This chain connects TRBV6-2 or TRBV6-3 to TRBJ2-3; 14 positions agree with TRBD2. The CDR3 is 19 residues long. The ends lost 3 bases at V and 2 bases at J; junction bases unmatched: 10. The V gene's germline CDR1 is MNHEY and CDR2 SVGEGT. CDR3 coding DNA: TGTGCCAGCAGTTATTTCGAGACTAGCGGGGGGGGCCCCACAGATACGCAGTATTTT. Protein sequence: CASSYFETSGGGPTDTQYF.

J is TRBJ2-5 and V is TRBV11-2; D not certain. Between the trimmed V and J ends, which lost 0 bases and 5 bases, there was a span of 19 bases. The CDR3 has 17 residues. Germline V gene lookup returns CDR1 SGHAT and CDR2 FQNNGV. CDR3: CASSLDKWAGNEETQYF. The CDR3 bases are TGTGCCAGCAGCTTAGATAAGTGGGCAGGAAATGAGGAGACCCAGTACTTC. Full variable domain (remainder filled in from reference TRBV11-2 and TRBJ2-5): EAGVAQSPRYKIIEKRQSVAFWCNPISGHATLYWYQQILGQGPKLLIQFQNNGVVDDSQLPKDRFSAERLKGVDSTLKIQPAKLEDSAVYLCASSLDKWAGNEETQYFGPGTRLLVL.

This clone has a handful of counts. V gene TRBV13 combines with J gene TRBJ1-1; D uncertain. The CDR3 totals 13 residues. From germline, CDR1 is PRHDT and CDR2 FYEKMQ (reference sequence). V lost 4 bases and J lost 10, with 16 bases in between. CDR3 nucleotide sequence: TGTGCCAGCAGCTCCGAGGGCGGGATCCGAGCTTTCTTT. Translating it yields CASSSEGGIRAFF. Looking up the rest from reference TRBV13 and TRBJ1-1 gives the full variable domain: AAGVIQSPRHLIKEKRETATLKCYPIPRHDTVYWYQQGPGQDPQFLISFYEKMQSDKGSIPDRFSAQQFSDYHSELNMSSLELGDSALYFCASSSEGGIRAFFGQGTRLTVV.

CDR3 DNA sequence: TGTGCCAGCAGCCCGGGAGCTCCCGGAAGTTACGAGCAGTACTTC. It encodes CASSPGAPGSYEQYF. This rearrangement joins TRBV5-4 to TRBJ2-7; possibly TRBD2 for D (6 bases). V was shortened by 4 bases and J by 4 bases, with 18 bases between the two germline ends. The germline V gene has CDR1 SGHNT and CDR2 YYREEE (reference sequence). The CDR3 spans 15 residues.

V is TRBV5-1 and J is TRBJ2-2, with 8 bases aligning to TRBD2. Germline-derived CDR1 and CDR2 are SGHRS and YFSETQ. Trimming cost V 4 bases and J 1 base; bases outside gene matches: 3. This CDR3 spans 15 amino acids. The CDR3 here is CASSRAGVNTGELFF. The CDR3 nucleotides read TGCGCCAGCAGCCGAGCGGGGGTGAACACCGGGGAGCTGTTTTTT. Full variable domain (outside the CDR3, taken from reference TRBV5-1 and TRBJ2-2): KAGVTQTPRYLIKTRGQQVTLSCSPISGHRSVSWYQQTPGQGLQFLFEYFSETQRNKGNFPGRFSGRQFSNSRSEMNVSTLELGDSALYLCASSRAGVNTGELFFGEGSRLTVL.

The V gene is TRBV19, the J gene TRBJ1-5; 7 positions agree with TRBD1. CDR3 length: 16 amino acids. V was pared by 10 bases and J by 3 bases, with 15 bases of the junction left unmatched. The V gene's germline CDR1 is LNHDA and CDR2 SQIVND (reference sequence). The CDR3 sequence is CATQLRGQANNQPQHF. CDR3 nucleotide sequence: TGTGCCACCCAACTTCGAGGACAGGCCAACAATCAGCCCCAGCATTTT.

V gene TRBV12-5 combines with J gene TRBJ1-5; D might be TRBD1 (5 bases). Per the germline V gene, CDR1 is LGHNT and CDR2 is FRNRAP. The V gene lost 0 bases and the J gene lost 6 bases, with 15 bases spanning the gap. This CDR3 contains 16 residues. The CDR3 region has the DNA TGTGCTAGTGGTTTGGTCCTCCAGGGAGGTGGTCAGCCCCAGCATTTT. This translates into CASGLVLQGGGQPQHF. The full variable domain, with the rest looked up from reference TRBV12-5 and TRBJ1-5, is DARVTQTPRHKVTEMGQEVTMRCQPILGHNTVFWYRQTMMQGLELLAYFRNRAPLDDSGMPKDRFSAEMPDATLATLKIQPSEPRDSAVYFCASGLVLQGGGQPQHFGDGTRLSIL.

The chain links TRBV6-5 to TRBJ1-5, with unresolved D. V lost 5 bases and J lost 1, with 12 bases in between. There are 15 residues in the CDR3. The germline V gene has CDR1 MNHEY and CDR2 SVGAGI. The CDR3 bases are TGTGCCAGCAGTATGGTACGAGGGAGCAATCAGCCCCAGCATTTT. Translated, it gives CASSMVRGSNQPQHF.

This chain uses TRBV11-2 with TRBJ1-2; D is unclear. The CDR3 consists of 18 residues. Germline loops: CDR1 SGHAT, CDR2 FQNNGV. V was trimmed by 3 bases and J by 4 bases, leaving 24 bases between them. The CDR3 reads CASSFPRGYMIKGYGYTF. The CDR3, as DNA: TGTGCCAGCAGCTTCCCACGGGGTTATATGATTAAAGGCTATGGCTACACCTTC.

The chain links TRBV24-1 to TRBJ2-1, with TRBD1 matching over 7 bases. The CDR3 length is 12 residues. CDR1 KGHDR and CDR2 SFDVKD come from the germline V gene. V was clipped by 5 bases and J by 9 bases; unmatched bases: 3. The CDR3 loop reads CATSAQGLEQFF. DNA for the CDR3: TGTGCCACCAGTGCACAGGGGCTTGAGCAGTTCTTC.

This clone was detected once. The gene calls are TRBV29-1 and TRBJ2-4, with unresolved D. Germline loops: CDR1 SQVTM, CDR2 ANQGSEA. V lost 2 bases and J 9 bases, leaving 14 bases between the germline ends. The CDR3 runs to 13 residues. The CDR3 protein is CSVENDNMAIQYF. The CDR3, as DNA: TGCAGCGTTGAAAACGACAATATGGCCATTCAGTACTTC.

The V gene is TRBV27, the J gene TRBJ1-1; D ambiguous. The CDR3 extends over 12 amino acids. From germline, CDR1 is MNHEY and CDR2 SMNVEV (reference sequence). Trimming shortened V by 2 bases and J by 10 bases, and 11 bases separated the two germline ends. The chain's CDR3 is CASSLPGPIAFF. CDR3 bases: TGTGCCAGCAGTTTACCAGGCCCGATAGCTTTCTTT.

The chain recombines TRBV14 with TRBJ1-2; D might be TRBD1 (6 bases). The CDR3 is made up of 14 amino acids. Germline lookup yields CDR1 SGHDN and CDR2 FVKESK. The ends were cut back, 4 bases at V and 3 bases at J, with 12 bases in the middle. The CDR3 protein is CASSLTGSDYGYTF. The CDR3 DNA reads TGTGCCAGCAGCCTCACAGGGTCGGACTATGGCTACACCTTC.

This sequence joins TRBV4-1 and TRBJ2-7; the D is unclear. The CDR3 is 14 residues long. Germline V gives CDR1 MGHRA, CDR2 YSYEKL. Trimming took 1 base from V and 2 from J, leaving 9 bases between them. CDR3 sequence reads: CASSQVRSPYEQYF. CDR3 coding DNA: TGCGCCAGCAGCCAAGTCCGGTCACCCTACGAGCAGTACTTC.

In its sample, this clone was seen once. The rearrangement links TRBV4-1 to TRBJ1-2, with D unresolved. The CDR3 contains 16 residues. Germline CDR1 reads MGHRA; CDR2 reads YSYEKL. Trimming took 0 bases from V and 4 from J, leaving 15 bases between them. The CDR3 DNA reads TGCGCCAGCAGCCAAGAACCCGGGGTAGGCCCCTATGGCTACACCTTC. This encodes CASSQEPGVGPYGYTF.

The chain links TRBV19 to TRBJ2-1; 8 positions agree with TRBD2. The germline V gene encodes CDR1 LNHDA and CDR2 SQIVND (reference sequence). V shed 4 bases, J shed 4 bases, and the junction held 9 bases outside the gene matches. This CDR3 has 16 amino acids. CDR3 sequence (DNA): TGTGCCAGTAGTACCCAAGCGGGGGTCGCATACAATGAGCAGTTCTTC. Translation gives CASSTQAGVAYNEQFF.

The chain employs TRBV13 and TRBJ2-2; 12 bases agree with TRBD1. The CDR3 is 16 residues long. CDR1 PRHDT and CDR2 FYEKMQ come from the germline V gene (reference sequence). Trimming at V came to 6 bases and at J to 6 bases, leaving 8 bases not matched to a gene. The CDR3 loop is CASRRGTGGRAGELFF. The CDR3 coding sequence is TGTGCCAGCAGACGCGGGACAGGGGGCAGGGCCGGGGAGCTGTTTTTT.

V and J are TRBV27 and TRBJ1-2, with D perhaps matching TRBD1 (6 bases). V lost 5 bases to trimming and J lost 8 bases, with 15 bases between them. CDR3 length: 13 amino acids. CDR1 MNHEY and CDR2 SMNVEV come from the germline V gene (reference sequence). In nucleotides, the CDR3 is TGTGCCAGCAGTCCGACACAGGGTTGGGGCTACACCTTC. Translating gives CASSPTQGWGYTF.

The V gene is TRBV7-2, the J gene TRBJ2-7; D is possibly TRBD1 (5 bases). The CDR3 spans 13 residues. Trimming shortened V by 0 bases and J by 4 bases, and 7 bases separated the two germline ends. Germline CDR1 is SGHTA and CDR2 is FQGNSA. CDR3 nucleotide sequence: TGTGCCAGCAGCTTAGCGAAGGGGTACGAGCAGTACTTC. This translates into CASSLAKGYEQYF.

This chain connects TRBV10-3 to TRBJ1-4; 10 bases fit TRBD1. The CDR3 extends over 14 amino acids. Trimming took 7 bases from V and 8 from J; bases not matched to a gene: 7. CDR1 is ENHRY, CDR2 SYGVKD, per germline. DNA of the CDR3: TGTGCCATCAAAGGCGGACAGGGGGAGGAAAAACTGTTTTTT. The encoded protein is CAIKGGQGEEKLFF.

In this sample, this clone turned up once. The chain links TRBV12-3 or TRBV12-4 to TRBJ1-5; no definite D call. This CDR3 is 13 amino acids long. The germline V and J ends were trimmed by 5 bases and 6 bases, with 11 bases remaining between them. The DNA for the CDR3 is TGTGCCAGCAGTAGTTCGCCTAGTCAGCCCCAGCATTTT. As protein: CASSSSPSQPQHF.

This chain joins TRBV2 and TRBJ1-1; no reliable D call. The CDR3 runs to 12 residues. Trimming shortened V by 6 bases and J by 6 bases, and 11 bases separated the two germline ends. Germline CDR1 SNHLY, CDR2 FYNNEI. The CDR3 DNA sequence: TGTGCCAGCAGGGTGAGGGTGGCTGAAGCTTTCTTT. This encodes CASRVRVAEAFF.

This sequence joins TRBV4-1 and TRBJ1-2, with D perhaps TRBD1 (6 bases). Germline CDR1 reads MGHRA; CDR2 reads YSYEKL. Trimming removed 4 bases at V and 5 bases at J, with 20 bases between. This CDR3 comprises 16 residues. The CDR3 here is CASSRGITGTQYGYTF. As DNA, the CDR3 is TGCGCCAGCAGCCGGGGGATAACCGGGACACAGTATGGCTACACCTTC.

V is TRBV9 and J is TRBJ2-1; TRBD1 matches 11 bases. The trim removed 1 base at V and 7 bases at J, leaving 4 bases unmatched. This CDR3 region has 15 residues. Germline V gene sequence: CDR1 SGDLS, CDR2 YYNGEE. The CDR3 protein is CASSVTGTGGNEQFF. CDR3 in DNA: TGTGCCAGCAGCGTAACAGGGACAGGGGGGAATGAGCAGTTCTTC.

The V call is TRBV4-1, the J call TRBJ1-2, with TRBD1 identical over 11 bases. V gave up 1 base and J gave up 6 bases; unmatched junction bases: 10. Germline CDR1 and CDR2: MGHRA and YSYEKL. The CDR3 runs 17 residues. For the CDR3, the DNA is TGCGCCAGCAGCCAAGTTGAGTTTGGGACAGGGGGTAATGGCTACACCTTC. It encodes CASSQVEFGTGGNGYTF.